The clone carrying this T cell receptor beta chain showed up just a few times. The antigen is not known. The sample comes from a study of T cells in Graves' hyperthyroidism and ophthalmopathy. RNA transcripts served as the template for amplifying TCR beta CDR3 regions. First-round RT-PCR targeting the TCR CDR3 was performed with the HTBI primer set. Each CDR3 protein is one row after TCRdb ran MiXCR on the multiplex PCR reads. The top ten hold over 8% of the sample, which has about 840,000 distinct CDR3 sequences, over 35% seen once. Whole-study results and caveats: Most clonotypes expanded in the thyroid (above 0.001) were also present in blood. The model's output predicted ophthalmopathy at a median of approximately 6.5 months prior to onset.

The clonotype originates from a man aged 18 to 30 with Graves' hyperthyroidism. The sample comprised blood.

CDR3 residues: CASSQAGEPYYEQYF. CDR3 DNA: TGTGCCAGCAGCCAAGCTGGGGAACCCTACTACGAGCAGTACTTC. The rearrangement uses TRBV4-2 and TRBJ2-7; the D is unclear. V gave up 1 base and J gave up 3 bases, with 13 bases separating them. Germline V gene data show CDR1 as LGHNA and CDR2 as YNFKEQ. The CDR3 loop spans 15 amino acids.